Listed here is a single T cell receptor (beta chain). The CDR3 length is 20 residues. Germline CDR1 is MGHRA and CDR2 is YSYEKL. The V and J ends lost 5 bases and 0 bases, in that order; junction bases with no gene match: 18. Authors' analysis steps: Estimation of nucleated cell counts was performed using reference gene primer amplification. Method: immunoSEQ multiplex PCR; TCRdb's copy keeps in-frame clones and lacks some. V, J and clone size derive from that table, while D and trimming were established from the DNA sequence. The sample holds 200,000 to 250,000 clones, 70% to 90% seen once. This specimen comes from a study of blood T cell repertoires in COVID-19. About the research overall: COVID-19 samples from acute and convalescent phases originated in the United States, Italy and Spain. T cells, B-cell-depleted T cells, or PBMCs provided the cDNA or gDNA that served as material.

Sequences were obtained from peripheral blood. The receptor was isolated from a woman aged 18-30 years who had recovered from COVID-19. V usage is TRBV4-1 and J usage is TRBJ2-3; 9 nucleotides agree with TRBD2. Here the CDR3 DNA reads TGCGCCAGCAGCTCCCCTCCCCTAAGGGGGCGGGAGGGAAGCACAGATACGCAGTATTTT. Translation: CASSSPPLRGREGSTDTQYF.